Below are 31 T cell receptor beta chains sequenced from a single sample in a study of T and B cells in COVID-19 patients. Multiplex PCR with BIOMED2 TRB-A/B primer pools amplified TRB rearrangements. MiXCR was run by TCRdb on the multiplex PCR reads, yielding one entry per CDR3 protein. The table shows thousands of distinct CDR3 sequences, with approximately 26% occurring only once. From blood, roughly 250-500 ng of genomic DNA served as TRB template. What was sequenced was blood. The receptors originated from a human donor with active COVID-19. The donor label of this sample is uncertain.

This clonotype is medium-sized. This chain links TRBV5-5 with TRBJ1-1; no clear D gene. CDR1 and CDR2 (germline): SGHKS, YYEKEE (reference sequence). The ends were cut back, 0 bases at V and 1 base at J, with 7 bases in the middle. The CDR3 loop spans 14 amino acids. Here the CDR3 DNA reads TGTGCCAGCAGCTTGGGGCAAACGAACACTGAAGCTTTCTTT. It is translated as CASSLGQTNTEAFF.

The CDR3 region is CSVGRDRVGNEQFF. In nucleotides, the CDR3 is TGCAGTGTCGGCCGGGACAGGGTAGGGAATGAGCAGTTCTTC. This chain connects TRBV20-1 to TRBJ2-1; TRBD1 agrees at 9 bases. This CDR3 has 14 amino acids. Trimming cost V 7 bases and J 7 bases; bases outside gene matches: 11. Germline lookup yields CDR1 DFQATT and CDR2 SNEGSKA (reference sequence).

By sample fraction, this clonotype is medium-sized. CDR3 residues: CSVEGTGRLEAFF. CDR3 coding DNA: TGCAGCGTTGAAGGGACAGGGAGGCTAGAAGCTTTCTTT. The rearrangement links TRBV29-1 to TRBJ1-1, with 8 positions matching TRBD1. The CDR3 runs 13 residues. J gave up 8 bases and V 1 base, and 6 bases lay outside the gene matches. Germline V gene lookup returns CDR1 SQVTM and CDR2 ANQGSEA.

This clonotype is categorized as medium-sized (0.01 to 0.1%). The chain combines TRBV27 with TRBJ2-2, with 7 positions matching TRBD1. The CDR3 totals 14 residues. V lost 7 bases and J lost 7; bases outside the gene matches: 9. Germline lookup yields CDR1 MNHEY and CDR2 SMNVEV (reference sequence). The CDR3 DNA is TGTGCCAGCACCCTTTCGACAGGGAGCGGGGAGCTGTTTTTT. As protein: CASTLSTGSGELFF.

This clonotype ranks as medium-sized. This sequence joins TRBV12-3 or TRBV12-4 and TRBJ1-1; no firm D call. Trimming cost V 3 bases and J 1 base, with 6 bases left between them. The CDR3 has 13 residues. This CDR3 reads CASSLKENTEAFF. The CDR3 DNA follows: TGTGCCAGCAGTTTGAAAGAGAACACTGAAGCTTTCTTT.

The CDR3 loop is CASKDRSSGANVLTF. CDR3 nucleotide sequence: TGTGCCAGCAAGGACAGGAGCTCTGGGGCCAACGTCCTGACTTTC. The V call is TRBV21-1, the J call TRBJ2-6; the tabulated D call, TRBD1, remains unverified against the DNA. TRBV21-1 is given as a pseudogene. There are 15 residues in the CDR3.

This clonotype was observed a few times. The chain has TRBV11-2 and TRBJ1-6; D call uncertain. The CDR3 spans 16 residues. Germline CDR1 and CDR2: SGHAT and FQNNGV. V lost 2 bases and J 7 bases, leaving 15 bases between the germline ends. CDR3 sequence (DNA): TGTGCCAGCAGCTTAACGCTGACTTCTATCAATTCACCCCTCCACTTT. Translation: CASSLTLTSINSPLHF.

This clonotype was seen only a few times. V usage is TRBV5-1 and J usage is TRBJ2-2; possibly TRBD2 for D (5 bases). Germline-derived CDR1 and CDR2 are SGHRS and YFSETQ. The CDR3 spans 14 residues. The V gene lost 0 bases and the J gene lost 11 bases, with 14 bases spanning the gap. This CDR3 reads CASSLAAAPGELFF. The DNA of the CDR3 is TGCGCCAGCAGCTTGGCCGCCGCACCGGGAGAGCTGTTTTTT.

This clonotype counts as medium-sized. This chain joins TRBV18 and TRBJ2-7, with D uncertain. CDR1 is KGHSH and CDR2 is LQKENI in the germline V gene. The CDR3 extends over 13 amino acids. V was pared by 2 bases and J by 2 bases, with 7 bases between. CDR3 in DNA: TGTGCCAGCTCACCAAGGGATACCTACGAGCAGTACTTC. This gives the protein CASSPRDTYEQYF.

This clonotype qualifies as medium-sized. The chain uses TRBV6-5 and TRBJ1-4; a weak D match, TRBD1 (5 bases). Germline lookup yields CDR1 MNHEY and CDR2 SVGAGI. The CDR3 contains 15 residues. Trimming stripped 2 bases from V and 7 bases from J, with 14 bases between. The CDR3 loop reads CASSYDRDLTEKLFF. CDR3 nucleotides: TGTGCCAGCAGTTACGATCGGGACTTGACTGAAAAACTGTTTTTT.

The CDR3 loop reads CASARLSYNEQFF. CDR3 nucleotides: TGCGCCAGTGCCAGGCTATCCTACAATGAGCAGTTCTTC. The chain employs TRBV5-1 and TRBJ2-1; no definite D call. The CDR3 runs to 13 residues. Germline V CDR1 and CDR2: SGHRS, YFSETQ. V lost 8 bases and J lost 1, with 10 bases in between.

CDR3 amino acids: CASSVRTEGFYGYTF. In DNA, the CDR3 is TGTGCCAGTTCGGTTCGGACAGAGGGATTCTATGGCTACACCTTC. The V gene is TRBV5-6, the J gene TRBJ1-2; weak D call: TRBD1 (6 bases). This CDR3 contains 15 residues. V lost 8 bases to trimming and J lost 4 bases, with 21 bases between them. The germline V gene encodes CDR1 SGHDT and CDR2 YYEEEE.

This clonotype was recorded at least ten times. This chain uses TRBV13 with TRBJ1-1; 8 positions match TRBD1. The germline CDR1 and CDR2 sequences are PRHDT and FYEKMQ (reference sequence). This CDR3 comprises 18 residues. Trimming at V came to 5 bases and at J to 1 base, leaving 15 bases not matched to a gene. CDR3 bases: TGTGCCAGCAGCAAGAGACCGACAGGGGCCTACAGGAACACTGAAGCTTTCTTT. It translates to CASSKRPTGAYRNTEAFF.

In its sample, this clonotype was seen a few times. The chain's CDR3 is CASSPFLLGQEDSGANVLTF. The CDR3 DNA sequence: TGTGCCAGCAGCCCCTTTCTTCTTGGCCAGGAGGACTCTGGGGCCAACGTCCTGACTTTC. This chain joins TRBV12-3 or TRBV12-4 and TRBJ2-6, with D maybe TRBD2 (5 bases). This CDR3 region has 20 residues. V lost 6 bases, J lost 0 bases, and 24 bases lay in between.

The rearrangement links TRBV6-6 to TRBJ1-5, with 11 positions matching TRBD1. The CDR3 sequence is 19 residues long. CDR1 and CDR2 (germline): MNHNY, SVGAGI (reference sequence). V lost 3 bases, J lost 0 bases, and 10 bases stayed unmatched. CDR3: CASSYYPGQGGYSNQPQHF. The CDR3 nucleotides read TGTGCCAGCAGTTATTATCCGGGACAGGGGGGATATAGCAATCAGCCCCAGCATTTT.

This clonotype was observed a handful of times. The chain recombines TRBV10-3 with TRBJ1-6, with D perhaps TRBD1 (5 bases). Germline CDR1 is ENHRY and CDR2 is SYGVKD. V lost 0 bases, J lost 0 bases, and 6 bases lay in between. This CDR3 comprises 16 residues. CDR3: CAISESRGSYNSPLHF. CDR3 DNA sequence: TGTGCCATCAGTGAGTCGAGGGGCTCCTATAATTCACCCCTCCACTTT.

The chain couples TRBV6-2 or TRBV6-3 to TRBJ1-5, with 7 nucleotides matching TRBD1. Germline assignment: CDR1 MNHEY and CDR2 SVGEGT. V lost 5 bases, J lost 4 bases, and 11 bases stayed unmatched. There are 16 residues in the CDR3. The CDR3 DNA sequence: TGTGCCAGCAGTCCGCTTGGGGGACAGAATAATCAGCCCCAGCATTTT. This codes for CASSPLGGQNNQPQHF.

The V and J genes are TRBV6-1 and TRBJ2-3, with TRBD2 identical over 11 bases. With V trimmed by 4 bases and J by 0 bases, 3 bases remained unmatched. Germline values: CDR1 MNHNS, CDR2 SASEGT. This CDR3 region has 16 residues. The CDR3 loop is CASSVSSGGSTDTQYF. In nucleotides, the CDR3 is TGTGCCAGCAGTGTGTCTAGCGGGGGGAGCACAGATACGCAGTATTTT.

Within the sample, this clonotype is medium-sized (0.01 to 0.1%). The rearrangement uses TRBV19 and TRBJ1-5, with D possibly TRBD1 on 6 matching bases. The CDR3 length is 15 residues. V was clipped by 8 bases and J by 4 bases, with 18 bases between them. Germline V gives CDR1 LNHDA, CDR2 SQIVND (reference sequence). In nucleotides, the CDR3 is TGTGCCAGTCGCAACCTGGACAGCCTAAATCAGCCCCAGCATTTT. It is translated as CASRNLDSLNQPQHF.

Judged by abundance, this clonotype is medium-sized. The genes are TRBV5-6 and TRBJ1-2, with D unresolved. The CDR3 extends over 12 amino acids. Trimming removed 2 bases at V and 5 bases at J, with 7 bases between. CDR1 and CDR2 (germline): SGHDT, YYEEEE. CDR3 sequence reads: CASSFNQYGYTF. As DNA, the CDR3 is TGTGCCAGCAGCTTTAATCAATATGGCTACACCTTC.

This clonotype was observed a handful of times. The rearrangement uses TRBV7-9 and TRBJ2-3; 13 bases line up with TRBD2. The CDR3 covers 17 residues. The V gene's germline CDR1 is SEHNR and CDR2 FQNEAQ (reference sequence). J lost 3 bases, V lost 5 bases, and 8 bases had no gene match. In DNA form, the CDR3 reads TGTGCCAGCAGCCCAGGACTAGCGGGGGCCAGGACAGATACGCAGTATTTT. Translation gives CASSPGLAGARTDTQYF.

Here the CDR3 DNA reads TGCAGTGCTGGAGGACAGGTATTTGGTGAGCAGTTCTTC. Its protein product is CSAGGQVFGEQFF. The chain joins TRBV20-1 to TRBJ2-1; 7 nucleotides agree with TRBD1. The CDR3 consists of 13 residues. V gave up 5 bases and J gave up 9 bases; unmatched junction bases: 10. CDR1 is DFQATT, CDR2 SNEGSKA, per germline (reference sequence).

The chain couples TRBV5-5 to TRBJ1-1; D not certain. CDR1 and CDR2 from the germline V gene are SGHKS and YYEKEE (reference sequence). V was trimmed by 4 bases and J by 1 base, leaving 17 bases between them. The CDR3 is 16 residues long. For the CDR3, the DNA is TGTGCCAGCAGCGCCCGGGCCGGAGGTCGGAACACTGAAGCTTTCTTT. It encodes CASSARAGGRNTEAFF.

This clonotype is deemed medium-sized. J is TRBJ1-1 and V is TRBV19; tentative D call: TRBD1 (5 bases). V was clipped by 4 bases and J by 13 bases, with 13 bases between them. The germline CDR1 and CDR2 sequences are LNHDA and SQIVND (reference sequence). The CDR3 runs to 11 residues. DNA of the CDR3: TGTGCCAGTAGTACCAGCCTGAGGGGTTTCTTT. Protein product: CASSTSLRGFF.

The rearrangement uses TRBV6-1 and TRBJ2-7; 8 bases align to TRBD1. The CDR3 sequence is 16 residues long. V lost 5 bases to trimming and J lost 2 bases; unmatched junction nucleotides: 11. The V gene's germline CDR1 is MNHNS and CDR2 SASEGT. The CDR3 DNA reads as TGTGCCAGCAGTACCCCCCGAGACAGGGGAGCCTACGAGCAGTACTTC. It encodes CASSTPRDRGAYEQYF.

By share of the sample, this clonotype is medium-sized (0.01 to 0.1%). The genes are TRBV27 and TRBJ2-1, with D hard to call. This CDR3 spans 12 amino acids. CDR1 MNHEY and CDR2 SMNVEV come from the germline V gene (reference sequence). V lost 4 bases and J 7 bases, leaving 8 bases between the germline ends. The CDR3 DNA reads as TGTGCCAGCAGTTCCCTCCGGAATGAGCAGTTCTTC. It is translated as CASSSLRNEQFF.

This clonotype is medium-sized (0.01 to 0.1%) within its sample. The chain carries TRBV19 and TRBJ1-1; D uncertain. Trimming shortened V by 3 bases and J by 0 bases, and 11 bases separated the two germline ends. This CDR3 is built from 15 residues. The germline V gene encodes CDR1 LNHDA and CDR2 SQIVND (reference sequence). As DNA, the CDR3 is TGTGCCAGTAGTATTGGTTTGACCATGAACACTGAAGCTTTCTTT. Translated: CASSIGLTMNTEAFF.

This clonotype is judged medium-sized. The rearrangement joins TRBV19 to TRBJ2-5, with a possible D match to TRBD2 (5 bases). The germline V and J ends were trimmed by 7 bases and 5 bases, with 14 bases remaining between them. The CDR3 contains 13 residues. Germline values: CDR1 LNHDA, CDR2 SQIVND (reference sequence). The CDR3 loop is CASTRAGAETQYF. In nucleotides, the CDR3 is TGTGCCAGTACTCGGGCGGGCGCGGAGACCCAGTACTTC.

By sample fraction, this clonotype is medium-sized. This chain uses TRBV19 with TRBJ2-7; perhaps TRBD1 as D (5 bases). The CDR3 has 14 residues. Trimming removed 3 bases from V and 2 bases from J, with 11 bases in between. CDR1 LNHDA and CDR2 SQIVND come from the germline V gene (reference sequence). The CDR3 DNA reads as TGTGCCAGTAGTATGCGCAGGGCCGCCTACGAGCAGTACTTC. Translated, it gives CASSMRRAAYEQYF.

The chain joins TRBV12-3 or TRBV12-4 to TRBJ2-5; 8 positions match TRBD2. The junction had 10 bases not matched to a gene; V was cut back by 6 bases and J by 7 bases. CDR3 length equals 14 residues. The CDR3 DNA reads TGTGCCAGCAGCTCTCGGGGGGGCTCGGGGACCCAGTACTTC. Translation gives CASSSRGGSGTQYF.

The rearrangement joins TRBV6-1 to TRBJ1-5, with 7 bases matching TRBD1. This CDR3 region has 19 residues. With V trimmed by 3 bases and J by 5 bases, 19 bases remained unmatched. Germline V CDR1 and CDR2: MNHNS, SASEGT. CDR3: CASSDQALFGTAFYQPQHF. The CDR3 bases are TGTGCCAGCAGTGACCAAGCTCTTTTTGGGACAGCGTTTTATCAGCCCCAGCATTTT.